Sequencing of this TCR beta chain was carried out in a study of T cell repertoires in cytomegalovirus infection. Study information: Used in the study were CMV epitopes, some recently identified and HLA-C-restricted, others well-studied and HLA-B-restricted. Indications of both CMV infection and matching HLA type were provided by public TCR beta signatures.

The trim removed 1 base at V and 2 bases at J, leaving 2 bases unmatched. The CDR3 length is 15 residues. Germline CDR1 MNHNY, CDR2 SVGAGI (reference sequence). With respect to this clonotype: What it binds is not known.

The study, taken as a whole, reports: The ex vivo response was dominated by HLA-C-restricted CMV-specific TCR beta clonotypes. Public TCR beta family frequency separated CMV-and-HLA carriers, including in an independent cohort.

Via MiXCR, TCRdb re-called the reads, giving one row per CDR3 protein. The data contain 700,000 to 900,000 distinct CDR3 sequences, 25% to 35% of them seen just once; the ten biggest clones take up around 14%. This TCR was sampled from a human donor in good health (CMV status not recorded). Some clones in this sample may be carry-over from other donors' samples. The chain recombines TRBV6-6 with TRBJ1-2; 9 bases align to TRBD1. Source: cultured CD8+ T cells from PBMCs, taken from culture after CMV antigen stimulation. The CDR3 reads CASSYYRGPNYGYTF. In DNA form, the CDR3 reads TGTGCCAGCAGTTACTACAGGGGGCCCAACTATGGCTACACCTTC.